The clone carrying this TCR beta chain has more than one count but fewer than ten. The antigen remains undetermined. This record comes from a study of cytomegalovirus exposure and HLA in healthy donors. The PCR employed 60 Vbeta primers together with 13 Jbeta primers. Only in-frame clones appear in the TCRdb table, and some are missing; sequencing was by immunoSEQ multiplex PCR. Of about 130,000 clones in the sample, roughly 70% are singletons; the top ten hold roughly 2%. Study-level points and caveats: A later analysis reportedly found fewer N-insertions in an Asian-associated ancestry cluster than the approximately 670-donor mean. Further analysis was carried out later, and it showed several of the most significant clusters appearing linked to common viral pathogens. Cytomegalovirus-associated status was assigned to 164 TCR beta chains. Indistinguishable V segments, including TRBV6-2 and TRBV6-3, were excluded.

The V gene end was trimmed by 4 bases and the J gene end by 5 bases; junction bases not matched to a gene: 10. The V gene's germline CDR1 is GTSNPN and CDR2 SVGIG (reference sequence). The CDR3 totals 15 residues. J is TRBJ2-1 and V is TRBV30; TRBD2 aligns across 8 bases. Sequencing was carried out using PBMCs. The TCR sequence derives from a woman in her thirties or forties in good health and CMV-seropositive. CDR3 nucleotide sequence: TGTGCCTGGACACTCGGGGGGGGGCGGGACAATGAGCAGTTCTTC. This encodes CAWTLGGGRDNEQFF.